The 22 T cell receptor beta chains in this list originate from one sample, sequenced in a study of control samples from healthy donors and cancer patients. Here immunoSEQ multiplex PCR was the method, and the copy in TCRdb shows in-frame clones only, minus some. The data hold about 110,000 clones, with approximately 90% observed a single time. The specimen was blood. The source is a human donor in good health. The donor label of this sample is uncertain.

A single count supports this clone. The CDR3 spells CAWSRGLRDYGYTF. The DNA of the CDR3 is TGTGCCTGGAGTCGAGGGCTCCGTGACTATGGCTACACCTTC. The genes are TRBV30 and TRBJ1-2; D is ambiguous. The CDR3 is 14 residues long. Germline-derived CDR1 and CDR2 are GTSNPN and SVGIG (reference sequence). The V end was cut by 2 bases, the J end by 3 bases, with 13 bases between.

Only one count was recorded for this clone. The chain uses TRBV30 and TRBJ1-1; no definite D call. The V end was cut by 3 bases, the J end by 6 bases, with 23 bases between. Germline values: CDR1 GTSNPN, CDR2 SVGIG (reference sequence). This CDR3 region has 16 residues. The CDR3 DNA is TGTGCCTGGAGCCTAGACATCGGCCCGCCGAGGGCTGAAGCTTTCTTT. It is translated as CAWSLDIGPPRAEAFF.

The chain links TRBV3-1 (or the pseudogene TRBV3-2) to TRBJ2-1; D uncertain. The V gene lost 8 bases and the J gene lost 2 bases, with 10 bases spanning the gap. CDR1 is LGHDT, CDR2 YNNKEL, per germline (reference sequence). This CDR3 contains 13 residues. The CDR3 bases are TGTGCCAGCGGGTCTAGTCCCTACAATGAGCAGTTCTTC. It translates to CASGSSPYNEQFF.

The chain recombines TRBV24-1 with TRBJ2-3, with TRBD2 matching over 8 bases. V gave up 4 bases and J gave up 8 bases; unmatched junction bases: 10. The CDR3 has 15 residues. Per the germline V gene, CDR1 is KGHDR and CDR2 is SFDVKD. The CDR3 coding sequence is TGTGCCACCAGTGAGGGCGGGGGGTCGTTCGGTACGCAGTATTTT. This sequence encodes CATSEGGGSFGTQYF.

The gene calls are TRBV21-1 and TRBJ2-7. TRBV21-1 is recorded as a pseudogene. There are 14 residues in the CDR3. The chain's CDR3 is CASSRRDHPYEQYV. CDR3 nucleotide sequence: TGTGCCAGCAGCAGAAGGGACCACCCCTACGAGCAGTACGTC.

The rearrangement uses TRBV5-1 and TRBJ1-1; TRBD1 aligns across 8 bases. V was pared by 5 bases and J by 3 bases, with 9 bases of the junction left unmatched. The CDR3 is 15 amino acids. The V gene's germline CDR1 is SGHRS and CDR2 YFSETQ. The CDR3 here is CASRSGQGGDTEAFF. DNA for the CDR3: TGCGCCAGCAGGTCTGGACAGGGTGGGGACACTGAAGCTTTCTTT.

This chain connects TRBV5-1 to TRBJ2-7; possibly TRBD2 for D (5 bases). From germline, CDR1 is SGHRS and CDR2 YFSETQ. The CDR3 has 15 amino acids. V lost 2 bases and J lost 5, with 17 bases in between. CDR3 loop: CASSFRAPTRDEQYF. For the CDR3, the DNA is TGCGCCAGCAGCTTTAGGGCCCCTACTAGGGACGAGCAGTACTTC.

The chain has TRBV29-1 and TRBJ2-5; 11 bases match TRBD2. Germline values: CDR1 SQVTM, CDR2 ANQGSEA. Unmatched junction bases numbered 6, after V lost 7 bases and J lost 5 bases. The length of the CDR3 is 13 residues. The CDR3 nucleotides read TGCAGCGCTACTACTAGCGGGGGTGAGACCCAGTACTTC. As protein: CSATTSGGETQYF. Full variable domain (missing parts from reference TRBV29-1 and TRBJ2-5): SAVISQKPSRDICQRGTSLTIQCQVDSQVTMMFWYRQQPGQSLTLIATANQGSEATYESGFVIDKFPISRPNLTFSTLTVSNMSPEDSSIYLCSATTSGGETQYFGPGTRLLVL.

The chain is built from TRBV19 and TRBJ1-5; 8 positions agree with TRBD1. CDR3 length: 16 residues. Looked up from germline, CDR1 is LNHDA and CDR2 is SQIVND (reference sequence). V shed 4 bases, J shed 3 bases, and the junction held 8 bases outside the gene matches. The CDR3 here is CASSTAQGDSNQPQHF. The CDR3 nucleotides read TGTGCCAGTAGTACCGCACAGGGGGATTCCAATCAGCCCCAGCATTTT.

This clone appeared once. The chain uses TRBV14 and TRBJ1-2; D gene uncertain. The CDR3 contains 15 residues. CDR1 and CDR2 (germline): SGHDN, FVKESK. Between the trimmed V and J ends, which lost 0 bases and 8 bases, there was a span of 16 bases. The CDR3 DNA follows: TGTGCCAGCAGCCAAGATATAAGTTCCAGCATGGGCTACACCTTC. Its translation is CASSQDISSSMGYTF.

The V and J genes are TRBV18 and TRBJ1-2, with TRBD1 as a possible D gene (5 bases). This CDR3 has 14 amino acids. The germline V gene encodes CDR1 KGHSH and CDR2 LQKENI. Trimming took off 0 bases at V and 3 bases at J, with 8 bases between the two ends. This CDR3 reads CASSPPGVDYGYTF. In DNA, the CDR3 is TGTGCCAGCTCACCACCAGGGGTTGACTATGGCTACACCTTC.

The genes are TRBV11-1 and TRBJ1-6, with D possibly matching TRBD1 (6 bases). Germline loops: CDR1 SGHAT, CDR2 FQDESV (reference sequence). CDR3 length equals 15 residues. The V end was cut by 3 bases, the J end by 6 bases, with 12 bases between. The CDR3 reads CASSFGQGFNSPLHF. The CDR3 coding sequence is TGTGCCAGCAGCTTCGGTCAGGGGTTTAATTCACCCCTCCACTTT. The entire variable domain, with the rest obtained from reference TRBV11-1 and TRBJ1-6, is as follows: EAEVAQSPRYKITEKSQAVAFWCDPISGHATLYWYRQILGQGPELLVQFQDESVVDDSQLPKDRFSAERLKGVDSTLKIQPAELGDSAMYLCASSFGQGFNSPLHFGNGTRLTVT.

This chain uses TRBV5-1 with TRBJ2-2; the D gene is possibly TRBD1 (6 bases). This CDR3 has 15 residues. Trimming cost V 2 bases and J 4 bases, with 12 bases left between them. Germline-derived CDR1 and CDR2 are SGHRS and YFSETQ. The DNA of the CDR3 is TGCGCCAGCAGCTTACAGGGTCCTTCCACCGGGGAGCTGTTTTTT. Protein product: CASSLQGPSTGELFF.

V is TRBV28 and J is TRBJ1-2; 9 bases line up with TRBD1. Germline CDR1 is MDHEN and CDR2 is SYDVKM. CDR3 size: 15 residues. V shed 6 bases, J shed 9 bases, and the junction held 14 bases outside the gene matches. This CDR3 is CASSPPTGGVPRYTF. The CDR3 DNA reads TGTGCCAGCAGCCCCCCCACAGGGGGCGTCCCACGCTACACCTTC.

The chain recombines TRBV18 with TRBJ1-2, with 7 nucleotides matching TRBD1. This CDR3 contains 13 residues. Germline V gives CDR1 KGHSH, CDR2 LQKENI. V shed 3 bases and J 3 bases; nucleotides not matched to a gene: 1. CDR3 in DNA: TGTGCCAGCTCACCGGGGACAGACTATGGCTACACCTTC. Translating gives CASSPGTDYGYTF.

The J gene is TRBJ2-3, the V gene TRBV11-2, with unresolved D. The CDR3 sequence is 17 residues long. Germline-derived CDR1 and CDR2 are SGHAT and FQNNGV. V lost 1 base and J lost 1, with 15 bases in between. The CDR3 sequence is CASSLAETTSRTDTQYF. CDR3 nucleotides: TGTGCCAGCAGCTTAGCGGAGACAACCTCTCGCACAGATACGCAGTATTTT.

This clone has only one observation. The V and J genes are TRBV11-2 and TRBJ2-3; no reliable D call. The V gene's germline CDR1 is SGHAT and CDR2 FQNNGV. Between the trimmed V and J ends, which lost 2 bases and 3 bases, there was a span of 9 bases. The CDR3 totals 14 residues. Written as DNA, the CDR3 is TGTGCCAGCAGCTTACAGATCGTTACAGATACGCAGTATTTT. This encodes CASSLQIVTDTQYF. The variable domain in full, completed from reference TRBV11-2 and TRBJ2-3, reads EAGVAQSPRYKIIEKRQSVAFWCNPISGHATLYWYQQILGQGPKLLIQFQNNGVVDDSQLPKDRFSAERLKGVDSTLKIQPAKLEDSAVYLCASSLQIVTDTQYFGPGTRLTVL.

The chain recombines TRBV5-1 with TRBJ2-2; D may be TRBD1 or TRBD2 (5 bases each). V was pared by 4 bases and J by 1 base, with 17 bases between. The CDR3 consists of 17 residues. The germline gives CDR1 SGHRS, CDR2 YFSETQ. The CDR3 here is CASSLSGTTKNTGELFF. In nucleotides, the CDR3 is TGCGCCAGCAGCCTGTCGGGGACCACGAAGAACACCGGGGAGCTGTTTTTT.

The CDR3 bases are TGTGCCAGCAGAATAGTGGGACAGGGATTGGAGCAGTACTTC. This translates into CASRIVGQGLEQYF. The chain employs TRBV6-5 and TRBJ2-7, with TRBD1 matching over 9 bases. Trimming cost V 6 bases and J 7 bases; bases outside gene matches: 10. From germline, CDR1 is MNHEY and CDR2 SVGAGI. This CDR3 has 14 amino acids.

This clone was counted many times. J is TRBJ1-3 and V is TRBV25-1, with D possibly being TRBD1 (6 bases). The CDR3 contains 15 residues. CDR1 is MGHDK and CDR2 is SYGVNS in the germline V gene. Trimming took 3 bases from V and 3 from J, leaving 12 bases between them. The CDR3 nucleotides are TGTGCCAGCAGTGATACAGGGTTTGTTGGAAACACCATATATTTT. This sequence encodes CASSDTGFVGNTIYF.

The rearrangement uses TRBV4-1 and TRBJ2-7; 8 nucleotides align to TRBD1. With 0 bases clipped from V and 7 bases from J, the junction kept 5 bases outside the gene matches. The CDR3 is 14 amino acids. Germline V gene lookup returns CDR1 MGHRA and CDR2 YSYEKL. This chain's CDR3 is CASSQDPGQEEQYF. The DNA for the CDR3 is TGCGCCAGCAGCCAAGACCCGGGACAGGAGGAGCAGTACTTC.

The sample holds one count of this clone. The chain has TRBV12-5 and TRBJ2-3, with D perhaps matching TRBD2 (6 bases). This CDR3 contains 13 residues. V lost 2 bases to trimming and J lost 9 bases, with 12 bases between them. Germline V gene sequence: CDR1 LGHNT, CDR2 FRNRAP. The CDR3 coding sequence is TGTGCTAGTGGTTTGCCCGGGGGTTCGACGCAGTATTTT. Protein product: CASGLPGGSTQYF. Complete variable domain (other parts from reference TRBV12-5 and TRBJ2-3): DARVTQTPRHKVTEMGQEVTMRCQPILGHNTVFWYRQTMMQGLELLAYFRNRAPLDDSGMPKDRFSAEMPDATLATLKIQPSEPRDSAVYFCASGLPGGSTQYFGPGTRLTVL.